What follows are 24 T cell receptor beta chains derived from one specimen sequenced in a study of glioma-infiltrating T cells. Using RNA template, CDR3s of TCR alpha and beta were amplified with iRepertoire arm-PCR. TCRdb itself ran the multiplex PCR reads through MiXCR, one entry per CDR3 protein. Of 300,000 to 450,000 distinct CDR3 sequences listed, 41% were seen once; the top ten hold around 13%. Sequencing was performed on glioma tissue, nonneoplastic brain tissue, or PBMCs (not recorded which). These TCRs come from a human donor with low-grade glioma or glioblastoma, undergoing nonglioma brain surgery, or in good health (not recorded which).

The chain recombines TRBV20-1 with TRBJ2-7, with 9 bases that match TRBD1. The junction had 2 bases not matched to a gene; V was cut back by 3 bases and J by 2 bases. Germline V lookup: CDR1 DFQATT, CDR2 SNEGSKA (reference sequence). This CDR3 is 13 amino acids long. CDR3 loop: CSARRTGAYEQYF. CDR3 DNA: TGCAGTGCTAGGCGGACAGGGGCCTACGAGCAGTACTTC.

This sequence joins TRBV15 and TRBJ2-1; D remains unclear. Deletions cut 0 bases from V and 10 bases from J, with 7 bases between. Germline V gene lookup returns CDR1 LNHNV and CDR2 YYDKDF (reference sequence). The CDR3 is made up of 12 amino acids. DNA for the CDR3: TGTGCCACCAGCAGAGAAGCGCCGGAGCAGTTCTTC. Protein sequence: CATSREAPEQFF. Supplemented by reference TRBV15 and TRBJ2-1, the full variable domain reads DAMVIQNPRYQVTQFGKPVTLSCSQTLNHNVMYWYQQKSSQAPKLLFHYYDKDFNNEADTPDNFQSRRPNTSFCFLDIRSPGLGDTAMYLCATSREAPEQFFGPGTRLTVL.

Many counts were recorded for this clonotype. This chain uses TRBV20-1 with TRBJ2-3; 8 nucleotides line up with TRBD1. Germline V CDR1 and CDR2: DFQATT, SNEGSKA (reference sequence). J gave up 5 bases and V 1 base, and 8 bases lay outside the gene matches. The CDR3 totals 15 residues. The CDR3 DNA sequence: TGCAGTGCTAGAGGACCAGGGGGCTGGCTAGATACGCAGTATTTT. Translating gives CSARGPGGWLDTQYF.

The chain combines TRBV7-9 with TRBJ2-5; D gene unclear. Germline V gene data show CDR1 as SEHNR and CDR2 as FQNEAQ (reference sequence). There are 13 residues in the CDR3. The V end was cut by 1 base, the J end by 4 bases, with 7 bases between. Written as DNA, the CDR3 is TGTGCCAGCAGCTTAGGGGCGCCAGAGACCCAGTACTTC. The encoded protein is CASSLGAPETQYF.

The chain joins TRBV5-5 to TRBJ2-1, with TRBD2 matching 8 bases. Unmatched junction bases numbered 8, after V lost 4 bases and J lost 2 bases. Germline V lookup: CDR1 SGHKS, CDR2 YYEKEE (reference sequence). CDR3 length: 16 amino acids. Here the CDR3 reads CASSNGLASAYNEQFF. CDR3 DNA: TGTGCCAGCAGCAATGGACTAGCCTCGGCCTACAATGAGCAGTTCTTC.

Of note for this clonotype: Possible read error: a much larger clone is one base away. This chain joins TRBV6-1 and TRBJ2-7; TRBD2 matches 11 bases. This CDR3 comprises 15 residues. In germline, CDR1 is MNHNS, CDR2 SASEGT. V was clipped by 5 bases and J by 7 bases; unmatched bases: 10. CDR3 loop: CASSPTSGRYNEQYF. CDR3 bases: TGTGCCAGCAGTCCCACTAGCGGGAGATACAATGAGCAGTACTTC.

The chain links TRBV7-6 to TRBJ1-3; a weak D match, TRBD1 (5 bases). The CDR3 is made up of 14 amino acids. The V gene lost 5 bases and the J gene lost 3 bases, with 11 bases spanning the gap. Per the germline V gene, CDR1 is SGHVS and CDR2 is FNYEAQ. The DNA for the CDR3 is TGTGCCAGCAGCACGACGGGGGTTGGAAACACCATATATTTT. The encoded protein is CASSTTGVGNTIYF.

As concerns this clonotype: It may be a read error: a sequence one base away is much more abundant. Here the CDR3 reads CVSRPGTSGKNIQYF. The CDR3 nucleotides are TGTGTCAGCAGGCCCGGGACATCGGGCAAAAACATTCAGTACTTC. The chain employs TRBV6-1 and TRBJ2-4; maybe TRBD1 (6 bases). Germline assignment: CDR1 MNHNS and CDR2 SASEGT. The CDR3 consists of 15 residues.

The gene calls are TRBV15 and TRBJ1-2, with D tentatively TRBD1 (5 bases). The CDR3 covers 14 residues. V was clipped by 5 bases and J by 4 bases, with 14 bases between them. Germline V gives CDR1 LNHNV, CDR2 YYDKDF (reference sequence). For the CDR3, the DNA is TGTGCCACCAGCCCTACCAAGACAGCCTATGGCTACACCTTC. It specifies CATSPTKTAYGYTF. The variable domain in full, completed from reference TRBV15 and TRBJ1-2, reads DAMVIQNPRYQVTQFGKPVTLSCSQTLNHNVMYWYQQKSSQAPKLLFHYYDKDFNNEADTPDNFQSRRPNTSFCFLDIRSPGLGDTAMYLCATSPTKTAYGYTFGSGTRLTVV.

The rearrangement uses TRBV20-1 and TRBJ2-5; D remains unclear. The V gene's germline CDR1 is DFQATT and CDR2 SNEGSKA (reference sequence). CDR3 size: 14 residues. Deletions cut 2 bases from V and 3 bases from J, with 13 bases between. The CDR3 sequence is CSARFRKLEETQYF. In DNA form, the CDR3 reads TGCAGTGCTAGATTTAGGAAATTGGAAGAGACCCAGTACTTC.

This clonotype was observed many times. The CDR3 loop is CSARAVHEQFF. The DNA of the CDR3 is TGCAGTGCTAGAGCGGTACATGAGCAGTTCTTC. The rearrangement joins TRBV20-1 to TRBJ2-1; D is unclear. Germline V gene lookup returns CDR1 DFQATT and CDR2 SNEGSKA (reference sequence). Trimming took 1 base from V and 8 from J, leaving 6 bases between them. The CDR3 totals 11 residues.

This clonotype was observed at least ten times. This chain joins TRBV27 and TRBJ1-2; TRBD1 agrees at 11 bases. Germline-derived CDR1 and CDR2 are MNHEY and SMNVEV (reference sequence). The CDR3 totals 16 residues. The trim removed 2 bases at V and 7 bases at J, leaving 9 bases unmatched. The CDR3 protein is CASSLLTGQGAGGYTF. As DNA, the CDR3 is TGTGCCAGCAGTTTACTCACTGGACAGGGGGCCGGTGGCTACACCTTC.

This clonotype was counted ten times or more. The chain's CDR3 is CASSYIDSGNTQYF. The CDR3 DNA sequence: TGTGCCAGCAGTTACATCGATAGCGGAAATACGCAGTATTTT. This chain uses TRBV6-2 or TRBV6-3 with TRBJ2-3; tentatively, D is TRBD2 (6 bases). V lost 2 bases, J lost 7 bases, and 13 bases lay in between. The CDR3 extends over 14 amino acids. Germline CDR1 is MNHEY and CDR2 is SVGEGT.

This chain uses TRBV2 with TRBJ1-2; 8 bases line up with TRBD1. Looked up from germline, CDR1 is SNHLY and CDR2 is FYNNEI. The CDR3 is made up of 16 amino acids. The J segment lost 4 bases and the V segment lost 7 bases, leaving 14 bases of the junction unmatched. The CDR3 spells CASITTPGQALYGYTF. Written as DNA, the CDR3 is TGTGCCAGCATAACTACGCCGGGACAGGCCCTCTATGGCTACACCTTC.

The V gene is TRBV20-1, the J gene TRBJ2-7; D is unresolved. This CDR3 is 17 amino acids long. V lost 3 bases and J 0 bases, leaving 21 bases between the germline ends. The germline V gene has CDR1 DFQATT and CDR2 SNEGSKA (reference sequence). CDR3 bases: TGCAGTGCTAGGGACCGCCTGTGGGCCCGAATCTCCTACGAGCAGTACTTC. Amino acids: CSARDRLWARISYEQYF.

In this sample, this clonotype turned up many times. V usage is TRBV28 and J usage is TRBJ1-5, with D possibly TRBD1 on 6 matching bases. Per the germline V gene, CDR1 is MDHEN and CDR2 is SYDVKM. V lost 5 bases and J lost 5, with 16 bases in between. The CDR3 has 15 residues. CDR3 region: CASSPQNRAHQPQHF. CDR3 in DNA: TGTGCCAGCAGTCCCCAGAACAGGGCTCATCAGCCCCAGCATTTT.

This clonotype showed up just a few times. The chain links TRBV29-1 to TRBJ2-7; either TRBD1 or TRBD2 may supply D (5 bases each). CDR3 size: 15 residues. The V gene lost 2 bases and the J gene lost 7 bases, with 21 bases spanning the gap. The germline CDR1 and CDR2 sequences are SQVTM and ANQGSEA. The CDR3 spells CSVEFGARVPGEQYF. CDR3 nucleotide sequence: TGCAGCGTTGAATTCGGGGCCAGGGTCCCGGGAGAGCAGTACTTC.

The chain uses TRBV4-2 and TRBJ2-1; the D call may be TRBD1 or TRBD2 (5 bases each). Germline V lookup: CDR1 LGHNA, CDR2 YNFKEQ. V gave up 0 bases and J gave up 7 bases, with 10 bases separating them. The CDR3 has 14 residues. CDR3 sequence (DNA): TGTGCCAGCAGCCAAGAGGGGGTTCCTAATGAGCAGTTCTTC. Its translation: CASSQEGVPNEQFF.

This clonotype was seen a few times. This rearrangement joins TRBV28 to TRBJ2-1, with TRBD2 matching 7 bases. Germline loops: CDR1 MDHEN, CDR2 SYDVKM. The CDR3 covers 15 residues. After removal of 4 bases from V and 7 bases from J, the junction contained 10 bases not matched to a gene. The CDR3 region is CASSSQAGVSNEQFF. CDR3 coding DNA: TGTGCCAGCAGTTCCCAGGCGGGAGTGTCAAATGAGCAGTTCTTC. The full variable domain, in which reference TRBV28 and TRBJ2-1 provide the parts outside the CDR3, is DVKVTQSSRYLVKRTGEKVFLECVQDMDHENMFWYRQDPGLGLRLIYFSYDVKMKEKGDIPEGYSVSREKKERFSLILESASTNQTSMYLCASSSQAGVSNEQFFGPGTRLTVL.

The rearrangement uses TRBV18 and TRBJ2-7; 11 nucleotides match TRBD1. The germline V gene encodes CDR1 KGHSH and CDR2 LQKENI. V trimming: 3 bases; J trimming: 1 base; junction bases outside the gene matches: 5. The CDR3 covers 16 residues. CDR3 in amino acids: CASSPTGTGGSYEQYF. In nucleotides, the CDR3 is TGTGCCAGCTCACCCACCGGGACAGGGGGATCCTACGAGCAGTACTTC.

The chain employs TRBV28 and TRBJ2-1; 12 nucleotides match TRBD2. J lost 6 bases, V lost 5 bases, and 11 bases had no gene match. The CDR3 consists of 17 residues. Germline CDR1 MDHEN, CDR2 SYDVKM. Written as DNA, the CDR3 is TGTGCCAGCAGTCAGCTTTCGGGACTAGCGGGTACCAATGAGCAGTTCTTC. It yields the protein CASSQLSGLAGTNEQFF.

The table lists this clonotype with a few counts. The chain employs TRBV6-1 and TRBJ2-1; TRBD1 is a possible D gene (6 bases). The CDR3 length is 14 residues. The germline gives CDR1 MNHNS, CDR2 SASEGT. The ends were cut back, 3 bases at V and 4 bases at J, with 10 bases in the middle. The CDR3 DNA sequence: TGTGCCAGCAGTGACCGAAGGGGGTACAATGAGCAGTTCTTC. Protein: CASSDRRGYNEQFF.

This clonotype came up a few times. The junction and the germline gene differ at one end; a read error may be behind it. Here the CDR3 DNA reads TGCAGCGTGGGCAAAGAGGCCCAGTACTTC. Protein sequence: CSVGKEAQYF. V usage is TRBV29-1 and J usage is TRBJ2-5; D unclear. Looked up from germline, CDR1 is SQVTM and CDR2 is ANQGSEA. The CDR3 has 10 residues. Using reference TRBV29-1 and TRBJ2-5 for the parts outside the CDR3, the full variable domain is SAVISQKPSRDICQRGTSLTIQCQVDSQVTMMFWYRQQPGQSLTLIATANQGSEATYESGFVIDKFPISRPNLTFSTLTVSNMSPEDSSIYLCSVGKEAQYFGPGTRLLVL.

Note on this clonotype: The junction departs from germline at one end; a sequencing error may be responsible. The rearrangement joins TRBV20-1 to TRBJ1-1, with D hard to call. Germline V lookup: CDR1 DFQATT, CDR2 SNEGSKA (reference sequence). This CDR3 is built from 16 residues. As DNA, the CDR3 is TGCAGTGCTAGAGATGCCCGGGGTGGACCGAACACTGAAACTTTCTTT. Amino acids: CSARDARGGPNTETFF.